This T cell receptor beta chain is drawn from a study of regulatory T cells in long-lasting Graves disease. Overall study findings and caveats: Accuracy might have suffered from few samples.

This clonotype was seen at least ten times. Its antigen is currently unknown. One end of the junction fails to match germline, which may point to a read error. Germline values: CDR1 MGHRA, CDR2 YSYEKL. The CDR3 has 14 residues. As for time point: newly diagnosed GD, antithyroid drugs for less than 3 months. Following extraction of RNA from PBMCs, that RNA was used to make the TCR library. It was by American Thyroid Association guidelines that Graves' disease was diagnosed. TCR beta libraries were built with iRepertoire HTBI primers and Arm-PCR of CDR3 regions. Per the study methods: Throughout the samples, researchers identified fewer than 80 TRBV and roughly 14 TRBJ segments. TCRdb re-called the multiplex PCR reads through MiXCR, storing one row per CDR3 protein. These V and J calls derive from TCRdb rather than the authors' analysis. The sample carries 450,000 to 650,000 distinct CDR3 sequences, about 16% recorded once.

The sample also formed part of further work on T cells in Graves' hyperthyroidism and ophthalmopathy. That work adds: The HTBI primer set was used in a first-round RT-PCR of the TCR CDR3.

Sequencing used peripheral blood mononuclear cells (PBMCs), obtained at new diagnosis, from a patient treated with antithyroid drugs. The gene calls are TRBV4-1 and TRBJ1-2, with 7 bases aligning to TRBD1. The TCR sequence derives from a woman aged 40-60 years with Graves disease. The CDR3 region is CASSQLTGNYGYTF. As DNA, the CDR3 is TGTGCCAGCAGCCAACTGACAGGGAACTATGGCTACACCTTC.